Following are 9 T cell receptor beta chains from one sample sequenced in a study of CD8 T cells in ankylosing spondylitis. These receptors have no identified antigens. Overall study findings and caveats: Among TCR beta sequences, a motif of several highly homologous variants appeared characteristic of ankylosing spondylitis blood.

TCRdb re-called the 5' RACE reads with MiXCR, one entry per CDR3 protein. This table holds under 850,000 distinct CDR3 sequences, about 20% found once. Sequencing was carried out using blood, either unsorted or a sorted T cell fraction (not recorded which). Receptor source: a male donor with ankylosing spondylitis.

This chain joins TRBV5-5 and TRBJ1-5; no clear D gene. This CDR3 comprises 15 residues. Germline CDR1 and CDR2: SGHKS and YYEKEE (reference sequence). V gave up 4 bases and J gave up 0 bases, with 11 bases separating them. The CDR3 sequence: CASSRSDASNQPQHF. CDR3 nucleotides: TGTGCCAGCAGCCGTTCGGACGCTAGCAATCAGCCCCAGCATTTT.

This clonotype was detected only a few times. The gene calls are TRBV20-1 and TRBJ2-2, with 11 bases lining up with TRBD2. The CDR3 consists of 17 residues. Per germline, CDR1 DFQATT and CDR2 SNEGSKA (reference sequence). V dropped 1 base and J dropped 5; count of bases not matched to a gene: 9. The CDR3 sequence: CSARGSGTSGLTGELFF. In nucleotides, the CDR3 is TGCAGTGCTAGAGGGAGCGGGACTAGCGGACTTACCGGGGAGCTGTTTTTT.

This chain uses TRBV19 with TRBJ1-5; maybe TRBD1 (5 bases). Germline V gives CDR1 LNHDA, CDR2 SQIVND (reference sequence). This CDR3 is built from 15 residues. The germline V and J ends were trimmed by 3 bases and 7 bases, with 16 bases remaining between them. As DNA, the CDR3 is TGTGCCAGTAGTATGGGCCGAGGCACAGGACAGCCCCAGCATTTT. Translation gives CASSMGRGTGQPQHF.

V is TRBV7-2 and J is TRBJ1-2; the D gene is possibly TRBD1 (6 bases). Germline values: CDR1 SGHTA, CDR2 FQGNSA. Trimming removed 5 bases at V and 8 bases at J, with 18 bases between. The CDR3 has 14 residues. CDR3 nucleotides: TGTGCCAGCAGCCTTTACAGGGCGAGGGAGGGCTACACCTTC. It specifies CASSLYRAREGYTF.

In DNA, the CDR3 is TGCGCCAGCAGCTTCCCAGTCGGGAGAACTTACAATGAGCAGTTCTTC. It encodes CASSFPVGRTYNEQFF. V gene TRBV5-1 combines with J gene TRBJ2-1; weak D call: TRBD2 (6 bases). Germline CDR1 reads SGHRS; CDR2 reads YFSETQ. V was shortened by 2 bases and J by 4 bases, with 16 bases between the two germline ends. The CDR3 has 16 amino acids. The full variable domain, rest sourced from reference TRBV5-1 and TRBJ2-1, is KAGVTQTPRYLIKTRGQQVTLSCSPISGHRSVSWYQQTPGQGLQFLFEYFSETQRNKGNFPGRFSGRQFSNSRSEMNVSTLELGDSALYLCASSFPVGRTYNEQFFGPGTRLTVL.

The chain is built from TRBV7-3 and TRBJ2-1; 9 bases match TRBD2. Germline loops: CDR1 SGHTA, CDR2 FQGTGA. With V trimmed by 4 bases and J by 6 bases, 10 bases remained unmatched. This CDR3 has 16 amino acids. In DNA, the CDR3 is TGTGCCAGCAGCTCCCCTGGGGGCGGGGGGGCCAATGAGCAGTTCTTC. Translating it yields CASSSPGGGGANEQFF.

This clonotype was observed many times. The junction and the germline gene differ at one end; a read error may be behind it. This chain links TRBV5-1 with TRBJ1-1; D is undetermined. The V gene's germline CDR1 is SGHRS and CDR2 YFSETQ. The length of the CDR3 is 11 residues. Here the CDR3 reads CASSLGREAFF. The CDR3 DNA reads TGTGCCAGCAGCTTAGGCAGGGAAGCTTTCTTT. Using reference TRBV5-1 and TRBJ1-1 for the parts outside the CDR3, the full variable domain is KAGVTQTPRYLIKTRGQQVTLSCSPISGHRSVSWYQQTPGQGLQFLFEYFSETQRNKGNFPGRFSGRQFSNSRSEMNVSTLELGDSALYLCASSLGREAFFGQGTRLTVV.

The chain couples TRBV12-3 or TRBV12-4 to TRBJ2-3; no firm D call. The ends were cut back, 3 bases at V and 2 bases at J, with 24 bases in the middle. This CDR3 contains 19 residues. As DNA, the CDR3 is TGTGCCAGCAGTTTGTCCCCGGGCGCCTTAACACCTTTCACAGATACGCAGTATTTT. It is translated as CASSLSPGALTPFTDTQYF.

This clonotype was detected only a few times. The chain has TRBV20-1 and TRBJ1-2; D is undetermined. V was clipped by 3 bases and J by 0 bases, with 11 bases between them. The CDR3 length is 14 residues. From germline, CDR1 is DFQATT and CDR2 SNEGSKA (reference sequence). The CDR3 sequence is CSASKVGTNYGYTF. The CDR3 nucleotides read TGCAGTGCTAGTAAGGTGGGGACTAACTATGGCTACACCTTC.